The 25 T cell receptor beta chains in this list originate from one sample, sequenced in a study of cytomegalovirus exposure and HLA in healthy donors. Use of 60 Vbeta and 13 Jbeta primers characterized the PCR. Sequenced by immunoSEQ multiplex PCR; TCRdb stores in-frame clones only, minus some. Its table records about 100,000 clones. The sample comprised PBMCs. These receptors came from a man in his fifties or sixties in good health and CMV-seronegative.

To note about this clone: The germline gene is not matched at one end of the junction; a read error may be the cause. This chain uses TRBV7-7 with TRBJ2-2, with TRBD2 matching over 12 bases. This CDR3 contains 17 residues. Germline values: CDR1 SSHAT, CDR2 FNYEAQ (reference sequence). CDR3: CASSLLAGGAQTGELFF. The CDR3 coding sequence is TGTGCTAGCAGCCTACTAGCGGGAGGTGCCCAAACCGGGGAGCTGTTTTTT.

The chain links TRBV7-3 to TRBJ2-3; 7 positions agree with TRBD1. Looked up from germline, CDR1 is SGHTA and CDR2 is FQGTGA. J was trimmed by 2 bases and V by 6 bases; bases with no gene match: 8. The CDR3 loop spans 15 amino acids. The DNA for the CDR3 is TGTGCCAGCAGTCCCCGGGACAGACTCACAGATACGCAGTATTTT. Protein product: CASSPRDRLTDTQYF.

This chain joins TRBV7-6 and TRBJ2-7; D is undetermined. The V and J ends lost 1 base and 5 bases respectively, with 12 bases between them. This CDR3 is 14 amino acids long. The germline V gene has CDR1 SGHVS and CDR2 FNYEAQ. As DNA, the CDR3 is TGTGCCAGCAGCTTAGGACACCACCCTGACGAGCAGTACTTC. Translated, it gives CASSLGHHPDEQYF.

The V and J genes are TRBV7-3 and TRBJ2-2; 8 nucleotides agree with TRBD1. J gave up 7 bases and V 0 bases, and 7 bases lay outside the gene matches. This CDR3 has 16 amino acids. Germline lookup yields CDR1 SGHTA and CDR2 FQGTGA. DNA of the CDR3: TGTGCCAGCAGCTTAACGGGCCAGGGGGCCGGCGGGGAGCTGTTTTTT. As protein: CASSLTGQGAGGELFF.

The V gene is TRBV27, the J gene TRBJ1-1; TRBD1 matches 10 bases. Trimming cost V 0 bases and J 8 bases; bases outside gene matches: 9. There are 16 residues in the CDR3. The germline V gene encodes CDR1 MNHEY and CDR2 SMNVEV (reference sequence). The DNA for the CDR3 is TGTGCCAGCAGTTTATCAGGCGGGACAGGGGTCGTAGAAGCTTTCTTT. It specifies CASSLSGGTGVVEAFF.

This sequence joins TRBV6-5 and TRBJ1-2, with 9 bases aligning to TRBD1. The germline gives CDR1 MNHEY, CDR2 SVGAGI. The CDR3 has 13 residues. Trimming at V came to 6 bases and at J to 5 bases, leaving 4 bases not matched to a gene. Here the CDR3 DNA reads TGTGCCAGCAGACAACAGGGGGCGTATGGCTACACCTTC. Amino acid sequence: CASRQQGAYGYTF.

V is TRBV19 and J is TRBJ2-2; 8 positions match TRBD1. The V segment lost 5 bases and the J segment 2 bases; nucleotides outside the gene matches: 7. This CDR3 region has 16 residues. Germline lookup yields CDR1 LNHDA and CDR2 SQIVND (reference sequence). The CDR3 nucleotides read TGTGCCAGTAGTCCACCGGGACAGGCTAACACCGGGGAGCTGTTTTTT. This translates into CASSPPGQANTGELFF.

The rearrangement uses TRBV4-3 and TRBJ2-2; 10 bases are shared with TRBD2. Trimming cost V 1 base and J 0 bases; bases outside gene matches: 5. There are 18 residues in the CDR3. Germline V gene sequence: CDR1 LGHNA, CDR2 YSLEER. CDR3: CASSQGLAGASNTGELFF. In DNA form, the CDR3 reads TGCGCCAGCAGCCAAGGGCTAGCGGGAGCTTCGAACACCGGGGAGCTGTTTTTT.

V is TRBV7-8 and J is TRBJ2-3, with D possibly matching TRBD1 (6 bases). Germline loops: CDR1 SGHVS, CDR2 FQNEAQ. CDR3 length: 15 residues. The germline V and J ends were trimmed by 5 bases and 0 bases, with 12 bases remaining between them. CDR3 residues: CASSGPRGSTDTQYF. CDR3 DNA: TGTGCCAGCAGCGGTCCCAGGGGTAGCACAGATACGCAGTATTTT.

The rearrangement uses TRBV5-4 and TRBJ1-2; the match to TRBD1 covers 7 bases. Germline lookup yields CDR1 SGHNT and CDR2 YYREEE (reference sequence). Trimming took 0 bases from V and 1 from J; bases not matched to a gene: 6. The CDR3 has 16 amino acids. Here the CDR3 reads CASSLGRGQSNYGYTF. CDR3 coding DNA: TGTGCCAGCAGCTTGGGGCGGGGACAGAGTAACTATGGCTACACCTTC.

The V and J genes are TRBV19 and TRBJ1-3; TRBD1 might be the D (6 bases). Germline V gene lookup returns CDR1 LNHDA and CDR2 SQIVND (reference sequence). Trimming took off 3 bases at V and 3 bases at J, with 12 bases between the two ends. This CDR3 has 15 residues. CDR3 nucleotides: TGTGCCAGTAGTATGGACAGTCTTCTTGGAAACACCATATATTTT. Its protein product is CASSMDSLLGNTIYF. Full variable domain (missing parts from reference TRBV19 and TRBJ1-3): DGGITQSPKYLFRKEGQNVTLSCEQNLNHDAMYWYRQDPGQGLRLIYYSQIVNDFQKGDIAEGYSVSREKKESFPLTVTSAQKNPTAFYLCASSMDSLLGNTIYFGEGSWLTVV.

The V and J genes are TRBV7-9 and TRBJ2-7; D is perhaps TRBD2 (6 bases). Trimming cost V 3 bases and J 6 bases, with 9 bases left between them. CDR3 length equals 12 residues. CDR1 SEHNR and CDR2 FQNEAQ come from the germline V gene (reference sequence). DNA of the CDR3: TGTGCCAGCAGCTTGCGGGGACCCGAGCAGTACTTC. As protein: CASSLRGPEQYF.

V and J are TRBV18 and TRBJ2-3; 7 bases align to TRBD1. This CDR3 comprises 16 residues. Germline V gene lookup returns CDR1 KGHSH and CDR2 LQKENI. The J segment lost 0 bases and the V segment lost 6 bases, leaving 9 bases of the junction unmatched. CDR3 coding DNA: TGTGCCAGCTCCGTCCGGGACAGCCTTAGCACAGATACGCAGTATTTT. It yields the protein CASSVRDSLSTDTQYF.

The genes are TRBV18 and TRBJ2-7, with D tentatively TRBD2 (6 bases). The CDR3 contains 18 residues. V lost 0 bases and J lost 3, with 21 bases in between. CDR1 is KGHSH and CDR2 is LQKENI in the germline V gene. The CDR3, as DNA: TGTGCCAGCTCACCACCGATATTTATCGGGGGTCCAGACTACGAGCAGTACTTC. Its translation: CASSPPIFIGGPDYEQYF.

The V call is TRBV29-1, the J call TRBJ1-1; the match to TRBD1 covers 8 bases. The CDR3 is 13 amino acids. The V segment lost 6 bases and the J segment 1 base; nucleotides outside the gene matches: 4. CDR1 and CDR2 from the germline V gene are SQVTM and ANQGSEA. The CDR3 loop is CSVGQGSNTEAFF. DNA of the CDR3: TGCAGCGTCGGACAGGGATCGAACACTGAAGCTTTCTTT.

Notes on this clone: The sample has other DNA sequences that encode this CDR3 too. This sequence joins TRBV2 and TRBJ1-1, with a tentative D call TRBD1 (5 bases). This CDR3 is built from 13 residues. Germline V gene lookup returns CDR1 SNHLY and CDR2 FYNNEI. V shed 2 bases and J shed 2 bases, with 6 bases lying between them. CDR3 nucleotides: TGTGCCAGCAGTGAACAGGGCAACACTGAAGCTTTCTTT. Residues: CASSEQGNTEAFF. The whole variable domain, remainder taken from reference TRBV2 and TRBJ1-1, is EPEVTQTPSHQVTQMGQEVILRCVPISNHLYFYWYRQILGQKVEFLVSFYNNEISEKSEIFDDQFSVERPDGSNFTLKIRSTKLEDSAMYFCASSEQGNTEAFFGQGTRLTVV.

The CDR3 spells CASSVGGLEQETQYF. DNA of the CDR3: TGTGCCAGCAGCGTAGGTGGACTAGAGCAAGAGACCCAGTACTTC. V and J are TRBV9 and TRBJ2-5, with TRBD2 identical over 7 bases. CDR3 length equals 15 residues. J lost 2 bases, V lost 0 bases, and 4 bases had no gene match. Germline lookup yields CDR1 SGDLS and CDR2 YYNGEE.

The gene calls are TRBV4-2 and TRBJ2-1; the D gene is possibly TRBD2 (6 bases). The CDR3 contains 16 residues. Deletions cut 0 bases from V and 0 bases from J, with 9 bases between. Germline CDR1 and CDR2: LGHNA and YNFKEQ. The CDR3 DNA reads as TGTGCCAGCAGCCAAGAGGCCGGGAGCTCCTACAATGAGCAGTTCTTC. Translation gives CASSQEAGSSYNEQFF.

The chain is built from TRBV7-2 and TRBJ1-4; D is unclear. Trimming shortened V by 5 bases and J by 0 bases, and 10 bases separated the two germline ends. From germline, CDR1 is SGHTA and CDR2 FQGNSA. The CDR3 loop spans 15 amino acids. CDR3 in amino acids: CASSATGTTNEKLFF. DNA of the CDR3: TGTGCCAGCAGCGCCACGGGGACAACTAATGAAAAACTGTTTTTT.

CDR3 protein: CASSQETSDRYEQYF. CDR3 sequence (DNA): TGCGCCAGCAGCCAAGAGACTAGCGACCGCTACGAGCAGTACTTC. The V gene is TRBV4-3, the J gene TRBJ2-7; the match to TRBD2 covers 8 bases. The trim removed 0 bases at V and 3 bases at J, leaving 4 bases unmatched. The CDR3 runs to 15 residues. From germline, CDR1 is LGHNA and CDR2 YSLEER.

This chain uses TRBV10-3 with TRBJ1-4, with 9 positions matching TRBD1. The germline gives CDR1 ENHRY, CDR2 SYGVKD. The junction had 4 bases not matched to a gene; V was cut back by 0 bases and J by 2 bases. The CDR3 contains 17 residues. CDR3 DNA: TGTGCCATCAGTGAGTCCTTGGACAGGGGCACTAATGAAAAACTGTTTTTT. It specifies CAISESLDRGTNEKLFF.

The chain is built from TRBV5-6 and TRBJ1-4; 9 bases map to TRBD1. The ends lost 2 bases at V and 10 bases at J; junction bases unmatched: 6. Per germline, CDR1 SGHDT and CDR2 YYEEEE. The CDR3 spans 14 residues. DNA for the CDR3: TGTGCCAGCAGCTTTGAGGACAGGGGAGGAAAACTGTTTTTT. This translates into CASSFEDRGGKLFF.

The V gene is TRBV6-6, the J gene TRBJ2-3; no definite D call. V was trimmed by 6 bases and J by 6 bases, leaving 13 bases between them. The CDR3 has 13 amino acids. Germline CDR1 is MNHNY and CDR2 is SVGAGI (reference sequence). The CDR3 protein is CASRTGYGDTQYF. The CDR3 region has the DNA TGTGCCAGCAGGACCGGGTATGGGGATACGCAGTATTTT.

The chain links TRBV9 to TRBJ2-7; 9 bases agree with TRBD2. Trimming took 0 bases from V and 4 from J; bases not matched to a gene: 11. CDR3 length: 17 residues. Germline values: CDR1 SGDLS, CDR2 YYNGEE. The CDR3 nucleotides are TGTGCCAGCAGCGTAGAAGCGGGGGGCCTTAACGATTACGAGCAGTACTTC. Amino acids: CASSVEAGGLNDYEQYF.

The chain recombines TRBV11-3 with TRBJ2-3, with D perhaps TRBD1 (5 bases). V lost 5 bases, J lost 2 bases, and 14 bases lay in between. The length of the CDR3 is 15 residues. Germline assignment: CDR1 SGHNT and CDR2 YENEEA. The CDR3 here is CASSVGQLATDTQYF. The CDR3, as DNA: TGTGCCAGCAGCGTAGGACAACTTGCCACAGATACGCAGTATTTT.